These 9 T cell receptor beta chains were all obtained from the same sample, sequenced in a study of a mutant IDH1 vaccine in newly diagnosed glioma. Using immunoSEQ multiplex PCR, the repertoire was profiled, and TCRdb retains in-frame clones only, with some absent. The table includes about 29,000 clones, roughly 76% detected once. Sample time point: week 35, safety follow-up. The vaccine gave 300 ug of a 20-mer mutant IDH1 peptide subcutaneously per dose. These receptors' targets are unknown. The source material was PBMCs, sampled from a glioma patient whose treatment included an IDH1 peptide vaccine. The receptors come from a man aged 45-65 years with glioma.

V is TRBV7-6 and J is TRBJ2-3, with 8 bases aligning to TRBD1. There are 16 residues in the CDR3. Germline V gene sequence: CDR1 SGHVS, CDR2 FNYEAQ. V was clipped by 5 bases and J by 5 bases; unmatched bases: 12. DNA of the CDR3: TGTGCCAGCAGCCGTCGACAGGGGACCACTGGAGATACGCAGTATTTT. Translated, it gives CASSRRQGTTGDTQYF.

This clone was counted a few times. This chain links TRBV7-6 with TRBJ1-1; D might be TRBD1 (5 bases). Trimming pared 1 base from V and 6 bases from J, leaving 12 bases between. Germline CDR1 and CDR2: SGHVS and FNYEAQ. CDR3 length equals 14 residues. The CDR3 region has the DNA TGTGCCAGCAGCTTAGGGGGCTCTGGGGCTGAAGCTTTCTTT. Translation: CASSLGGSGAEAFF.

The CDR3 DNA follows: TGTGCCAGCAGCTTAGTCGGCGGAAAAAACATTCAGTACTTC. Protein product: CASSLVGGKNIQYF. The chain links TRBV7-2 to TRBJ2-4; D not resolved. CDR3 size: 14 residues. Trimming pared 1 base from V and 4 bases from J, leaving 8 bases between. Germline V lookup: CDR1 SGHTA, CDR2 FQGNSA.

This chain connects TRBV2 to TRBJ2-7; D remains unclear. CDR1 is SNHLY, CDR2 FYNNEI, per germline. There are 14 residues in the CDR3. The germline V and J ends were trimmed by 8 bases and 0 bases, with 14 bases remaining between them. CDR3: CASLQSLPSYEQYF. For the CDR3, the DNA is TGTGCCAGCCTCCAGAGCCTCCCCTCCTACGAGCAGTACTTC.

The chain is built from TRBV11-2 and TRBJ2-2, with TRBD1 identical over 7 bases. V lost 5 bases to trimming and J lost 2 bases; unmatched junction nucleotides: 11. This CDR3 is built from 17 residues. Germline loops: CDR1 SGHAT, CDR2 FQNNGV. The CDR3 region is CASSRRAGTVNTGELFF. Written as DNA, the CDR3 is TGTGCCAGCAGCCGACGGGCCGGGACAGTAAACACCGGGGAGCTGTTTTTT.

This chain uses TRBV7-9 with TRBJ2-7, with 8 bases matching TRBD2. The CDR3 spans 16 residues. CDR1 is SEHNR, CDR2 FQNEAQ, per germline (reference sequence). The V segment lost 5 bases and the J segment 0 bases; nucleotides outside the gene matches: 9. The CDR3 reads CASSPGGAGSSYEQYF. The CDR3 DNA is TGTGCCAGCAGCCCGGGGGGGGCGGGGAGCTCCTACGAGCAGTACTTC.

The chain combines TRBV6-6 with TRBJ2-7, with D perhaps matching TRBD1 (5 bases). Trimming removed 6 bases from V and 0 bases from J, with 12 bases in between. This CDR3 region has 14 residues. CDR1 is MNHNY and CDR2 is SVGAGI in the germline V gene (reference sequence). The CDR3 reads CASSPGRVSYEQYF. In nucleotides, the CDR3 is TGTGCCAGCAGCCCCGGCAGGGTCTCCTACGAGCAGTACTTC.

The chain recombines TRBV5-6 with TRBJ2-1; D remains unclear. The CDR3 runs to 14 residues. Trimming pared 0 bases from V and 4 bases from J, leaving 8 bases between. CDR1 SGHDT and CDR2 YYEEEE come from the germline V gene. CDR3 region: CASSLALDYNEQFF. Written as DNA, the CDR3 is TGTGCCAGCAGCTTGGCTCTAGATTACAATGAGCAGTTCTTC.

This rearrangement joins TRBV2 to TRBJ2-2; no definite D call. CDR1 is SNHLY, CDR2 FYNNEI, per germline. This CDR3 has 14 residues. V gave up 1 base and J gave up 5 bases, with 8 bases separating them. In DNA form, the CDR3 reads TGTGCCAGCAGTGAAGGGATGAGAACCGGGGAGCTGTTTTTT. Translating it yields CASSEGMRTGELFF. Based on the CDR3 plus reference TRBV2 and TRBJ2-2, the full variable domain is EPEVTQTPSHQVTQMGQEVILRCVPISNHLYFYWYRQILGQKVEFLVSFYNNEISEKSEIFDDQFSVERPDGSNFTLKIRSTKLEDSAMYFCASSEGMRTGELFFGEGSRLTVL.